This TCR beta chain was observed in a study of read filtering for tumor transcriptome and immune sequencing. From approximately 430 ng of RNA, a library with molecular barcoded alpha/delta and beta/gamma adaptors was made. TCRdb reprocessed the reads via MiXCR and lists one record per CDR3 protein. The sample consists of about 58,000 distinct CDR3 sequences, around an eighth of them appearing once. The V segment lost 4 bases and the J segment 2 bases; nucleotides outside the gene matches: 4. Germline V gives CDR1 SGHRS, CDR2 YFSETQ. The CDR3 loop spans 14 amino acids. Sampling of bone marrow took place during active disease in every patient. Findings and limits, study-wide: IR-seq and RNA-seq agreed better without single-read clonotypes.

In regard to this clonotype: What it binds is not known.

The rearrangement joins TRBV5-1 to TRBJ2-3, with 7 bases identical to TRBD1. The sample consisted of a population of CD138-negative cells sorted from bone marrow. The clonotype comes from a donor aged 40 or over with multiple myeloma. In nucleotides, the CDR3 is TGCGCCAGCAGCACGACAGGGCCCACAGATACGCAGTATTTT. It specifies CASSTTGPTDTQYF.